This T cell receptor beta chain emerged from a study of Graves' ophthalmopathy and Graves' hyperthyroidism. General study points: Among expanded thyroid clonotypes above 0.001 frequency, most also occurred in blood.

On this clonotype itself: What it recognizes is unknown.

Ophthalmopathy donors' eye disease showed moderate-to-severe activity, CAS of at least 3, NOSPECS of at least 4 and duration under 3 months. Other autoimmune diseases, uncontrolled infections, pregnancy or lactation ruled patients out of participation. Serum thyroxine and TRAb, along with clinical symptoms, thyroid ultrasound and orbital computed tomography, were what diagnosis relied on. CDR3 length equals 13 residues. The J segment lost 3 bases and the V segment lost 3 bases, leaving 4 bases of the junction unmatched. Germline V gene sequence: CDR1 SQVTM, CDR2 ANQGSEA. Amplification targeted the TCR beta CDR3 regions, with RNA transcripts as the source material. The first-round RT-PCR employed HTBI primers together with the Qiagen OneStep RT-PCR kit. A multiplex PCR was then performed as the second round. TCRdb re-called the multiplex PCR reads through MiXCR, storing one row per CDR3 protein. The sample carries 200,000 to 250,000 distinct CDR3 sequences, around 45% recorded once.

Input material: peripheral blood. V gene TRBV29-1 combines with J gene TRBJ1-1; 7 nucleotides line up with TRBD1. This receptor was taken from an adult man with Graves' ophthalmopathy. The CDR3 nucleotides read TGCAGCGTTGATACAGGGGCAGACACTGAAGCTTTCTTT. It translates to CSVDTGADTEAFF.